Sequencing of this TCR beta chain was carried out in a study of blood T cells in healthy people across ages. Then a second PCR, running about 7 to 11 cycles, was carried out with a sample-barcoded 5' primer and a J-beta primer mix. TCRdb re-called the 5' RACE reads through MiXCR, storing one row per CDR3 protein. The sample lists 1.4 million or so distinct CDR3 sequences, roughly 43% occurring once. The germline CDR1 and CDR2 sequences are LGHDT and YNNKEL (reference sequence). This CDR3 contains 15 residues. With V trimmed by 4 bases and J by 10 bases, 12 bases remained unmatched. This clonotype was picked up a small number of times.

The sequence derives from a woman younger than 35 in good health. The sequenced sample was blood. V gene TRBV3-1 combines with J gene TRBJ2-1, with 8 positions matching TRBD2. DNA of the CDR3: TGTGCCAGCAGCCTTCGGGGGGGCAGGGTAGGAGAGCAGTTCTTC. The encoded protein is CASSLRGGRVGEQFF.